The clone carrying this T cell receptor beta chain has just one count. As yet, its antigen is unknown. The assay was immunoSEQ multiplex PCR, and TCRdb's table has in-frame clones only and misses some. The table records 150,000 to 200,000 clones, 84% of them present only once. The sample is drawn from a study of cytomegalovirus exposure and HLA in healthy donors. Overall study results and limits: For most TCR sequences rarity was the rule, although some public TCRs occurred in many donors.

This CDR3 has 12 residues. Germline CDR1 reads SEHNR; CDR2 reads FQNEAQ (reference sequence). V lost 5 bases to trimming and J lost 5 bases, with 9 bases between them. V gene TRBV7-9 combines with J gene TRBJ1-2, with D unclear. Sequencing input: PBMCs. This sequence was found in a woman under 30 in good health and CMV-seropositive. CDR3 loop: CASSPQEYGYTF. The CDR3 bases are TGTGCCAGCAGCCCACAAGAATATGGCTACACCTTC.